This T cell receptor beta chain was sequenced during a study of OX40 agonist ivuxolimab in advanced cancers. Study summary: The eligibility criteria allowed prior anti-PD-1, anti-PD-L1 or anti-CTLA-4 therapy, and 30% to 40% had some.

General study findings and limits: It was also the case that some nonresponders had low normalized T-cell clonal expansion.

TCRdb keeps only in-frame clones here, not all; method: immunoSEQ multiplex PCR. The sample consists of 85,000 to 120,000 clones, approximately 90% of them appearing once. On this clone: Its target is unknown. This same CDR3 is encoded by further DNA sequences in the sample.

The CDR3 length is 15 residues. Germline V gene data show CDR1 as KGHSH and CDR2 as LQKENI. V lost 0 bases, J lost 2 bases, and 8 bases lay in between. The rearrangement links TRBV18 to TRBJ2-1, with D hard to call. This TCR was sampled from an adult with an advanced solid tumor such as melanoma, head and neck, liver or kidney cancer. The starting material was CD4+ or CD8+ T cells sorted from blood, obtained in a trial of the OX40 agonist ivuxolimab. CDR3 in amino acids: CASSPPGRTYNEQFF. CDR3 sequence (DNA): TGTGCCAGCTCACCACCGGGCAGAACCTACAATGAGCAGTTCTTC. The full variable domain, with the rest looked up from reference TRBV18 and TRBJ2-1, is NAGVMQNPRHLVRRRGQEARLRCSPMKGHSHVYWYRQLPEEGLKFMVYLQKENIIDESGMPKERFSAEFPKEGPSILRIQQVVRGDSAAYFCASSPPGRTYNEQFFGPGTRLTVL.